The rows below give T cell receptor beta chains drawn from one sample of a study of blood T cell repertoires in COVID-19. Sequenced by immunoSEQ multiplex PCR; TCRdb stores in-frame clones only, minus some. Of under 250,000 clones in the sample, roughly 84% were seen once. The specimen sequenced was peripheral blood. The receptor set was obtained from a woman between 25 and 40 years old who had recovered from COVID-19. CDR3s include the opening cysteine and the closing phenylalanine or tryptophan. The D gene is left open where the match is weak. Not every row has a clone size; where given, it reads once, few, many or a size class.

clone_size: .; v_call: TRBV2; j_call: TRBJ1-2; d_call: .; cdr3_aa: CARRQGLNYGYTF; cdr3_nt: TGTGCCCGACGGCAGGGCCTTAACTATGGCTACACCTTC
clone_size: .; v_call: TRBV21-1; j_call: TRBJ1-4; d_call: .; cdr3_aa: CASSKVSRIHSTNEKLFF; cdr3_nt: TGTGCCAGCAGCAAAGTAAGCAGGATCCACTCAACTAATGAAAAACTGTTTTTT
clone_size: once; v_call: TRBV5-1; j_call: TRBJ1-3; d_call: TRBD1; cdr3_aa: CASRFGQDSGNTIYF; cdr3_nt: TGCGCCAGCAGATTTGGACAGGACTCTGGAAACACCATATATTTT
clone_size: .; v_call: TRBV6-5; j_call: TRBJ2-1; d_call: TRBD1; cdr3_aa: CASSSGQKQFF; cdr3_nt: TGTGCCAGCAGTTCGGGACAGAAGCAGTTCTTC
clone_size: .; v_call: TRBV28; j_call: TRBJ2-7; d_call: TRBD2; cdr3_aa: CASRTGTRPYEQYF; cdr3_nt: TGTGCCAGCAGGACCGGGACTAGACCCTACGAGCAGTACTTC
clone_size: .; v_call: TRBV12-3/TRBV12-4; j_call: TRBJ2-1; d_call: .; cdr3_aa: CASRKDSNEQFF; cdr3_nt: TGTGCCAGCCGAAAGGACAGCAATGAGCAGTTCTTC
clone_size: .; v_call: TRBV28; j_call: TRBJ1-1; d_call: .; cdr3_aa: CASSFDRWKTEAFF; cdr3_nt: TGTGCCAGCAGTTTCGACAGGTGGAAAACTGAAGCTTTCTTT
clone_size: once; v_call: TRBV19; j_call: TRBJ1-1; d_call: .; cdr3_aa: CASSITTRWAFF; cdr3_nt: TGTGCCAGTAGTATAACGACGCGGTGGGCTTTCTTT
clone_size: .; v_call: TRBV10-3; j_call: TRBJ2-7; d_call: .; cdr3_aa: CAIRRLGGDSYEQYF; cdr3_nt: TGTGCCATCCGTCGATTAGGAGGGGATTCCTACGAGCAGTACTTC
clone_size: .; v_call: TRBV7-3; j_call: TRBJ2-3; d_call: TRBD2; cdr3_aa: CASSSNPNLAGGGDTQYF; cdr3_nt: TGTGCCAGCTCGAGCAACCCTAACCTAGCGGGAGGAGGGGATACGCAGTATTTT
clone_size: .; v_call: TRBV30; j_call: TRBJ2-1; d_call: TRBD1; cdr3_aa: CAWSVGRGRFNEQFF; cdr3_nt: TGTGCCTGGAGTGTTGGCAGGGGGAGATTCAATGAGCAGTTCTTC
clone_size: .; v_call: TRBV28; j_call: TRBJ1-2; d_call: TRBD1; cdr3_aa: CASSLAGQGYYGYTF; cdr3_nt: TGTGCCAGCAGTTTAGCGGGACAGGGGTACTATGGCTACACCTTC
clone_size: few; v_call: TRBV5-1; j_call: TRBJ1-3; d_call: .; cdr3_aa: CASSTTGRGNTIYF; cdr3_nt: TGCGCCAGCAGCACGACAGGAAGAGGAAACACCATATATTTT
clone_size: .; v_call: TRBV28; j_call: TRBJ1-2; d_call: TRBD1; cdr3_aa: CASKPGQGSGYGYTF; cdr3_nt: TGTGCCAGCAAACCTGGACAGGGGTCAGGCTATGGCTACACCTTC